Following are 9 T cell receptor beta chains from one sample sequenced in a study of cytomegalovirus exposure and HLA in healthy donors. Primers included in the PCR were 60 Vbeta and 13 Jbeta primers. Produced via immunoSEQ multiplex PCR; TCRdb's table is partial and in-frame only. The sample records around 130,000 clones, approximately 65% being singletons. Input material: PBMCs. Receptors originate from an older woman in good health and CMV-seronegative.

The gene calls are TRBV7-3 and TRBJ2-1; the match to TRBD2 covers 7 bases. CDR1 is SGHTA, CDR2 FQGTGA, per germline. The CDR3 contains 16 residues. Trimming at V came to 2 bases and at J to 0 bases, leaving 4 bases not matched to a gene. The CDR3 coding sequence is TGTGCCAGCAGCTTAGCGGGACTAACCTCCTACAATGAGCAGTTCTTC. This sequence encodes CASSLAGLTSYNEQFF.

The chain uses TRBV5-4 and TRBJ2-2, with TRBD2 identical over 10 bases. In germline, CDR1 is SGHNT, CDR2 YYREEE (reference sequence). The V and J ends lost 4 bases and 3 bases, in that order; junction bases with no gene match: 6. The length of the CDR3 is 16 residues. The CDR3 reads CASSVGLAAYTGELFF. CDR3 bases: TGTGCCAGCAGCGTAGGACTAGCGGCCTACACCGGGGAGCTGTTTTTT.

This clone was detected only once. This chain links TRBV6-1 with TRBJ1-6; 7 nucleotides agree with TRBD1. CDR1 MNHNS and CDR2 SASEGT come from the germline V gene. V gave up 0 bases and J gave up 8 bases; unmatched junction bases: 10. This CDR3 has 17 residues. Written as DNA, the CDR3 is TGTGCCAGCAGTGAAGCGCCTGGAGGGGGCGGATATTCACCCCTCCACTTT. Encoded protein: CASSEAPGGGGYSPLHF.

About this clone: One junction end disagrees with the germline gene, perhaps due to a read error. The DNA of the CDR3 is TGTGTCAGCAGCTTGGCCGCGGTTGGGACTGAAGCTTTCTTT. Translated, it gives CVSSLAAVGTEAFF. V usage is TRBV5-4 and J usage is TRBJ1-1, with D unclear. There are 14 residues in the CDR3. CDR1 and CDR2 (germline): SGHNT, YYREEE (reference sequence).

V usage is TRBV14 and J usage is TRBJ2-3, with TRBD2 matching over 11 bases. Germline-derived CDR1 and CDR2 are SGHDN and FVKESK. The CDR3 runs 15 residues. V shed 4 bases and J 2 bases; nucleotides not matched to a gene: 2. The CDR3 DNA is TGTGCCAGCAGCCCTAGCGGGAGGACCACAGATACGCAGTATTTT. It specifies CASSPSGRTTDTQYF.

The chain joins TRBV19 to TRBJ1-4; a weak D match, TRBD1 (5 bases). From germline, CDR1 is LNHDA and CDR2 SQIVND (reference sequence). V was clipped by 3 bases and J by 4 bases, with 12 bases between them. The CDR3 totals 15 residues. The CDR3 here is CASSIGGNLNEKLFF. The CDR3 region has the DNA TGTGCCAGTAGTATCGGGGGGAACCTTAATGAAAAACTGTTTTTT.

The chain employs TRBV4-2 and TRBJ1-5; 9 bases are a match to TRBD1. This CDR3 spans 16 amino acids. V shed 0 bases, J shed 0 bases, and the junction held 0 bases outside the gene matches. Germline-derived CDR1 and CDR2 are LGHNA and YNFKEQ. CDR3 bases: TGTGCCAGCAGCCAAGAGGGACAGGGTAGCAATCAGCCCCAGCATTTT. The encoded protein is CASSQEGQGSNQPQHF.

This clone has a handful of counts. Distinct nucleotide sequences in the sample also encode this CDR3. This sequence joins TRBV9 and TRBJ2-1; 9 nucleotides match TRBD2. This CDR3 has 18 residues. Unmatched junction bases numbered 10, after V lost 0 bases and J lost 3 bases. The V gene's germline CDR1 is SGDLS and CDR2 YYNGEE. As DNA, the CDR3 is TGTGCCAGCAGCGTAGATCCGCGCGGGGGGGCGGGCTACAATGAGCAGTTCTTC. This translates into CASSVDPRGGAGYNEQFF.

The chain joins TRBV19 to TRBJ2-2; D is ambiguous. The length of the CDR3 is 14 residues. The V and J ends lost 5 bases and 0 bases respectively, with 7 bases between them. Germline V gene lookup returns CDR1 LNHDA and CDR2 SQIVND (reference sequence). The CDR3 is CASSVSSNTGELFF. DNA for the CDR3: TGTGCCAGTAGTGTGTCGTCGAACACCGGGGAGCTGTTTTTT.